The sequence of this T cell receptor (beta chain) was determined in a study of blood T cell repertoires in COVID-19. As for the study in general: T cells, B-cell-depleted T cells, or PBMCs supplied cDNA or gDNA.

Per the study methods: Estimates of nucleated cell counts were drawn from the amplification of reference gene primers. The data were produced by immunoSEQ multiplex PCR, yet TCRdb's version contains in-frame clones alone and is incomplete. D and trimming come from the DNA, and the V and J calls and clone size come from that table. The table has 210,000 or so clones, around 82% seen once. The CDR3 has 18 residues. V gave up 2 bases and J gave up 2 bases; unmatched junction bases: 11. In germline, CDR1 is SGHRS, CDR2 YFSETQ. The chain is built from TRBV5-1 and TRBJ2-3; 10 nucleotides align to TRBD2. Sequenced sample: peripheral blood. The clonotype was recovered from a man between 45 and 60 years old with active or convalescent COVID-19. CDR3 nucleotide sequence: TGCGCCAGCAGCTTACTTTTGAGCGGGGGGGCCGCCACAGATACGCAGTATTTT. It specifies CASSLLLSGGAATDTQYF.